A single sample is the source of the 6 T cell receptor beta chains below, sequenced in a study of graft-versus-host responses after intestinal transplantation. The data were produced by immunoSEQ multiplex PCR, yet TCRdb's version contains in-frame clones alone and is incomplete. The table has tens of thousands of clones, approximately 93% seen once; the top ten hold approximately 0.56%. The sequencing here drew on PBMCs, taken 156 days after intestinal transplant. These receptors were obtained from a human patient who received an intestinal transplant, so some T cells may come from the graft donor.

J is TRBJ1-2 and V is TRBV6-1; 8 positions match TRBD1. J gave up 8 bases and V 8 bases, and 13 bases lay outside the gene matches. Germline V lookup: CDR1 MNHNS, CDR2 SASEGT. The CDR3 is 14 amino acids. As DNA, the CDR3 is TGTGCCAGCCCGAAAGACAGGGGCACTTCGGGCTACACCTTC. This gives the protein CASPKDRGTSGYTF.

This sequence joins TRBV2 and TRBJ2-6; TRBD1 matches 8 bases. CDR3 length equals 18 residues. V shed 3 bases, J shed 4 bases, and the junction held 11 bases outside the gene matches. Germline CDR1 and CDR2: SNHLY and FYNNEI. CDR3 residues: CASSDSGQGALGANVLTF. CDR3 bases: TGTGCCAGCAGTGATAGTGGCCAGGGGGCCCTCGGGGCCAACGTCCTGACTTTC.

The chain uses TRBV5-8 and TRBJ2-1, with no clear D. Trimming stripped 4 bases from V and 0 bases from J, with 17 bases between. CDR1 SGHTS and CDR2 YDEGEE come from the germline V gene. This CDR3 contains 17 residues. CDR3 sequence (DNA): TGTGCCAGCAGCCCCGGCGTTATCCTTCGCTCCTACAATGAGCAGTTCTTC. As protein: CASSPGVILRSYNEQFF.

The rearrangement uses TRBV6-5 and TRBJ1-2; 7 nucleotides line up with TRBD1. The V and J ends lost 0 bases and 8 bases, in that order; junction bases with no gene match: 12. Germline CDR1 reads MNHEY; CDR2 reads SVGAGI. CDR3 length: 16 residues. The CDR3 DNA reads as TGTGCCAGCAGTTACTCCGTCAATACAGGGGCTGAGGGCTACACCTTC. As protein: CASSYSVNTGAEGYTF.

This clone has a handful of counts. V is TRBV7-6 and J is TRBJ2-1; D is unresolved. The CDR3 is 14 amino acids. The V gene lost 3 bases and the J gene lost 5 bases, with 11 bases spanning the gap. The germline gives CDR1 SGHVS, CDR2 FNYEAQ. CDR3 in amino acids: CASSLFPGDNEQFF. CDR3 DNA: TGTGCCAGCAGCTTGTTTCCGGGCGACAATGAGCAGTTCTTC.

The gene calls are TRBV13 and TRBJ1-3, with D maybe TRBD1 (5 bases). This CDR3 comprises 14 residues. Per the germline V gene, CDR1 is PRHDT and CDR2 is FYEKMQ (reference sequence). V was pared by 5 bases and J by 4 bases, with 12 bases between. The CDR3 reads CASSLGGAGNTIYF. CDR3 coding DNA: TGTGCCAGCAGCCTGGGGGGTGCGGGAAACACCATATATTTT.